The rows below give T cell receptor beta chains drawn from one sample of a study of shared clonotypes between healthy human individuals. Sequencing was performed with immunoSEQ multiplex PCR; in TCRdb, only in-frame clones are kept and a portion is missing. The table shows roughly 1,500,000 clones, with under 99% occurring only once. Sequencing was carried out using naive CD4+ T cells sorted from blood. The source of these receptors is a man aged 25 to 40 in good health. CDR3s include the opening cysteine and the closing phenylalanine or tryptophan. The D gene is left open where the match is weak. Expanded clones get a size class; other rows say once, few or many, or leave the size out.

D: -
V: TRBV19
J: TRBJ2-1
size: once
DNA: TGTGCCAGTAGTATAGATACAGGGTTATCGGACAATGAGCAGTTCTTC
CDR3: CASSIDTGLSDNEQFF

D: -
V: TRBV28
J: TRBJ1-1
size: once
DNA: TGTGCCAGCATGGATCTGAAAGGGTTTTCTGAAGCTTTCTTT
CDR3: CASMDLKGFSEAFF

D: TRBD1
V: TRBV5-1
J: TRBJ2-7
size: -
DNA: TGCGCCAGCAGCCCGGGAACCGGGACAGGAACCTACGAGCAGTACTTC
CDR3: CASSPGTGTGTYEQYF

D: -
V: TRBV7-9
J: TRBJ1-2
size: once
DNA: TGTGCCAGCAGCTTCGGGGGGCGCGGTGGCTACACCTTC
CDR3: CASSFGGRGGYTF

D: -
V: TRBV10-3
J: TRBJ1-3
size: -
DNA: TGTGCCATCAGTGAGTCGAGGGGGGGCCCCAATTCTGGAAACACCATATATTTT
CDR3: CAISESRGGPNSGNTIYF

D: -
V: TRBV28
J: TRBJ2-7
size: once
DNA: TGTGCCAGCAGTCCCTCAGTGACAACCTACGAGCAGTACTTC
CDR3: CASSPSVTTYEQYF

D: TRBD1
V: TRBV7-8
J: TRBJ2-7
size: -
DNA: TGTGCCAGCAGCCTACGGGACAGCCTAGGGGAGCAGTACTTC
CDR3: CASSLRDSLGEQYF

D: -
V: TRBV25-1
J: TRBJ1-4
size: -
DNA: TGTGCCAGCAGAAAGGGGGAAACTAATGAAAAACTGTTTTTT
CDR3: CASRKGETNEKLFF

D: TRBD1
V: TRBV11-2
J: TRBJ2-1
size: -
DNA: TGTGCCAGCAGCCCAAGCAGGGGGCGCTTTTCCTACAATGAGCAGTTCTTC
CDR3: CASSPSRGRFSYNEQFF

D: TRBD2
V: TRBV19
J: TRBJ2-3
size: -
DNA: TGTGCCAGTAGTTACAGATTTAGGGACTATCCCTTCACAGATACGCAGTATTTT
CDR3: CASSYRFRDYPFTDTQYF

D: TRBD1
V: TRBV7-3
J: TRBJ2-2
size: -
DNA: TGTGCCAGCAGCTTAATGGGGACAGTAAACACCGGGGAGCTGTTTTTT
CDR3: CASSLMGTVNTGELFF

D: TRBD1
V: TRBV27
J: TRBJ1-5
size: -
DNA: TGTGCCAGCAGTCCCGGGACAGGTAGGTTCAGCAATCAGCCCCAGCATTTT
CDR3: CASSPGTGRFSNQPQHF

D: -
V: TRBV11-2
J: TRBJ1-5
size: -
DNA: TGTGCCAGCAGCTTCTCGGATTTTGAGCCCCAGCATTTT
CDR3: CASSFSDFEPQHF

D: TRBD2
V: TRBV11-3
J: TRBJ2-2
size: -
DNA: TGTGCCAGCAGCCTAAGACTAGCGGGAGCCACCGGGGAGCTGTTTTTT
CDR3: CASSLRLAGATGELFF

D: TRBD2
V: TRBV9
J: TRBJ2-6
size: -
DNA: TGTGCCAGCAGCGTCGGACTAGCGGGAGAAGGCTCTGGGGCCAACGTCCTGACTTTC
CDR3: CASSVGLAGEGSGANVLTF

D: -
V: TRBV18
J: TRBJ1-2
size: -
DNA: TGTGCCAGCTCACCAGACAGTAACTATGGCTACACCTTC
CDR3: CASSPDSNYGYTF

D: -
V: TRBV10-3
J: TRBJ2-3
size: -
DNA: TGTGCCATCAGTGAGTCGAAAACGAGCAACACAGATACGCAGTATTTT
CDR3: CAISESKTSNTDTQYF

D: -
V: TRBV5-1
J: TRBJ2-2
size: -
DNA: TGCGCCAGCAAGGCGGCAGAACGAAACACCGGGGAGCTGTTTTTT
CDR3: CASKAAERNTGELFF

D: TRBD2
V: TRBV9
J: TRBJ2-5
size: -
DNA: TGTGCCAGCAGCCACCGGGACTACAATAAAGAGACCCAGTACTTC
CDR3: CASSHRDYNKETQYF

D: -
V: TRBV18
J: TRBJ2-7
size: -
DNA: TGTGCCAGCTCACCACTAAGGAGATCCTACGAGCAGTACTTC
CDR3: CASSPLRRSYEQYF

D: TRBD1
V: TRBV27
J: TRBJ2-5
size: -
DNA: TGTGCCAGCAGTTCGTACAGGGGCCAAGAGACCCAGTACTTC
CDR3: CASSSYRGQETQYF

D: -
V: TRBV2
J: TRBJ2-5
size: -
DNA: TGTGCCAGCGAGGGACCGAACCAAGAGACCCAGTACTTC
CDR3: CASEGPNQETQYF

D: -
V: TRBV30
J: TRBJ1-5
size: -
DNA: TGTGCCTGGAGTGGAGGGGACGTCAATCAGCCCCAGCATTTT
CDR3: CAWSGGDVNQPQHF

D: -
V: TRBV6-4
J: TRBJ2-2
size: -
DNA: TGTGCCAGCAGTGCGGGCCGTAACACCGGGGAGCTGTTTTTT
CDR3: CASSAGRNTGELFF

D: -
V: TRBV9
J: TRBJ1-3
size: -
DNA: TGTGCCAGCAGCACCTCGGACGATGGCCGAAACACCATATATTTT
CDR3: CASSTSDDGRNTIYF

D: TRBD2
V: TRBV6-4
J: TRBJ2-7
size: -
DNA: TGTGCCAGCACCTCCGATAGCGGGAGGGCCTACGAGCAGTACTTC
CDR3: CASTSDSGRAYEQYF

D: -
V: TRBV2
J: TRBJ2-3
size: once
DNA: TGTGCCAGCAGCCTCACAGATACGCAGTATTTT
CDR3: CASSLTDTQYF

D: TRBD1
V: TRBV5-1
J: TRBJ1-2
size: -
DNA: TGCGCCAGCAGCCCTACCGGGACAGGGGTCGATGGCTACACCTTC
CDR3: CASSPTGTGVDGYTF

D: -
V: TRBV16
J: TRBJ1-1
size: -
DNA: TGTGCCAGCAGTACTACCAGGTCGAGTGAAGCTTTCTTT
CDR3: CASSTTRSSEAFF

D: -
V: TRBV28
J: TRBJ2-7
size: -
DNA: TGTGCCAGCAGTCCAGTAGGACTCCGGTTAATCTACGAGCAGTACTTC
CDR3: CASSPVGLRLIYEQYF

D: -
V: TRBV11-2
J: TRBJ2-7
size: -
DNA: TGTGCCAGCAGCAATTTTTGGACTTATGAGCAGTACTTC
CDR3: CASSNFWTYEQYF

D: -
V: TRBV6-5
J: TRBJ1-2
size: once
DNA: TGTGCCAGCAGTTACTCGAGGGCAGGAAACTATGGCTACACCTTC
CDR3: CASSYSRAGNYGYTF

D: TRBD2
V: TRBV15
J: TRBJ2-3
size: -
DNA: TGTGCCACCAGCAGGGGGCTAGCGGGAGGAGAGGATACGCAGTATTTT
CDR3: CATSRGLAGGEDTQYF

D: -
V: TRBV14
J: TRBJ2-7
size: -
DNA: TGTGCCAGCAGCCAGTGGGACTCCTTCTACGAGCAGTACTTC
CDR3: CASSQWDSFYEQYF

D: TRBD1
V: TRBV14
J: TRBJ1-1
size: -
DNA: TGTGCCAGCAGCCAAGTTCGGGACAGGGGCACTGAAGCTTTCTTT
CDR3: CASSQVRDRGTEAFF

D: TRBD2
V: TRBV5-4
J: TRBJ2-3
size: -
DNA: TGTGCCAGCAGCTTGGCCCTAGCGGGGGCCACAGATACGCAGTATTTT
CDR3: CASSLALAGATDTQYF

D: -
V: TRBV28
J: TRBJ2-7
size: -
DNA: TGTGCCAGCCCTCCCCTTACGGGAGTCACGGGGGAGCAGTACTTC
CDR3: CASPPLTGVTGEQYF

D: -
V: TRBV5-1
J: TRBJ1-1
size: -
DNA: TGCGCCAGCAGCTTGAAAGGAGAGACTGAAGCTTTCTTT
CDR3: CASSLKGETEAFF

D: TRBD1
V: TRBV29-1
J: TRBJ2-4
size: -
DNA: TGCAGCGTTAGGGACAGAAACATTCAGTACTTC
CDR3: CSVRDRNIQYF

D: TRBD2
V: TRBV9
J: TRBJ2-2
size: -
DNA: TGTGCCAGCAGCGTTCTAGCGGGAGGGCGAGGCACCGGGGAGCTGTTTTTT
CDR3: CASSVLAGGRGTGELFF

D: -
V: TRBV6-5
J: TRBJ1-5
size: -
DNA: TGTGCCAGCAGAGCTAATAGCAATCAGCCCCAGCATTTT
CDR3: CASRANSNQPQHF

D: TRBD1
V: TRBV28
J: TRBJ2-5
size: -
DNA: TGTGCCGCGATTGGGACAGGTTACCTAGGACGAGAGACCCAGTACTTC
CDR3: CAAIGTGYLGRETQYF

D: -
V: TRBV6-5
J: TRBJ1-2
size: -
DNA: TGTGCCAGCAGTGGATTGCGCGGCTACACCTTC
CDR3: CASSGLRGYTF

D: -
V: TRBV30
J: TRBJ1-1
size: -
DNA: TGTGCCTGGAGACAGTTTGAAGCTTTCTTT
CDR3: CAWRQFEAFF

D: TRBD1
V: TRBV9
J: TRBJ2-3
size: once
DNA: TGTGCCAGCAGCGTAGTCCTCGGACAGGGGCGCACAGATACGCAGTATTTT
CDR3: CASSVVLGQGRTDTQYF

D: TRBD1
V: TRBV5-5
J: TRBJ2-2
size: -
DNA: TGTGCCAGCAGATCTGGGACAGGGGGAATTTGGGAGCTGTTTTTT
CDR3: CASRSGTGGIWELFF

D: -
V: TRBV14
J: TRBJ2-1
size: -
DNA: TGTGCCAGCAGCCGGGAACCCGCCTACAATGAGCAGTTCTTC
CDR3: CASSREPAYNEQFF

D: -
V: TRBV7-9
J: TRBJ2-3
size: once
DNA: TGTGCCAGCAGCCTTCGAGGGAGTGTGGATACGCAGTATTTT
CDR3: CASSLRGSVDTQYF

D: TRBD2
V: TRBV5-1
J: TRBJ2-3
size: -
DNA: TGCGCCAGCAGCCTTAGCGGGAGCGCAGATACGCAGTATTTT
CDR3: CASSLSGSADTQYF

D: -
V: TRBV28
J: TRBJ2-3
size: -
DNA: TGTGCCAGCAGACCTCAGGGGTCCACAGATACGCAGTATTTT
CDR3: CASRPQGSTDTQYF

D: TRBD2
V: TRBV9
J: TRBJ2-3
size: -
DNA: TGTGCCAGCAGCCCTTTAGCGGGAGTAGTGACAGATACGCAGTATTTT
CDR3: CASSPLAGVVTDTQYF

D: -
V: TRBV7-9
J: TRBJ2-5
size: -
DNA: TGTGCCAGCAGCTTAGCGCTAGCAGACGAGACCCAGTACTTC
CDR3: CASSLALADETQYF

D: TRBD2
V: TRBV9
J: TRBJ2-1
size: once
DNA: TGTGCCAGCAGCGTAGCGGGAGGGTTCTACAATGAGCAGTTCTTC
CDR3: CASSVAGGFYNEQFF

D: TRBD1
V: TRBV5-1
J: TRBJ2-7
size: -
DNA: TGCGCCAGCAGCTTGGCGACAGGGAACGAGCAGTACTTC
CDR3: CASSLATGNEQYF

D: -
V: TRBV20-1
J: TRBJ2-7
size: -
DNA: TGCAGTGCTTTCTTTCGGAACGAGCAGTACTTC
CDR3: CSAFFRNEQYF

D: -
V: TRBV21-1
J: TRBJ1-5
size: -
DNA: TGTGCCAGCAGATCCGGGACAGCAAATGTTAGCAATCAGCCCCAGCATTTT
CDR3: CASRSGTANVSNQPQHF

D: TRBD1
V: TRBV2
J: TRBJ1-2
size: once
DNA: TGTGCCAGCAGTGTTTCAGCTACAGGGGGGGTCTATGGCTACACCTTC
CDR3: CASSVSATGGVYGYTF

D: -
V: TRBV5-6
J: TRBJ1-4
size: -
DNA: TGTGCCAGCAGCTTAATGGGGCGGACTAATGAAAAACTGTTTTTT
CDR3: CASSLMGRTNEKLFF

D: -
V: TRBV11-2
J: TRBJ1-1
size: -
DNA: TGTGCCAGCAGCTTAGAAGCAGGGAGAAACGCTGAAGCTTTCTTT
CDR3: CASSLEAGRNAEAFF